A selection of T cell receptor beta chains follows, all from one sample in a study of blood T cell repertoires in COVID-19. Sequenced by immunoSEQ multiplex PCR; TCRdb stores in-frame clones only, minus some. The sample lists roughly 80,000 clones, under 85% seen once, with around 9.5% in the top ten. Sequenced material: peripheral blood. Every receptor here comes from a human donor in a cohort sampled during active COVID-19. Both conserved end residues are part of each CDR3. D genes are given only for firm matches. Part of the rows lack a size; the others show once, few, many or a class for expanded clones.

TRBJ1-1 few - TRBV12-3/TRBV12-4 CASSFEGDTAFF TGTGCCAGCAGTTTTGAAGGGGACACTGCTTTCTTT
TRBJ1-6 few - TRBV4-3 CASSPDLYNSPLHF TGCGCCAGCAGCCCCGACTTGTATAATTCACCCCTCCACTTT
TRBJ1-1 - - TRBV2 CASMLASQTEAFF TGTGCCAGCATGTTGGCCTCCCAGACTGAAGCTTTCTTT
TRBJ1-6 - TRBD1 TRBV27 CASSSRDRGSPLHF TGTGCCAGCAGTTCGCGGGACAGGGGTTCACCCCTCCACTTT
TRBJ2-7 - - TRBV10-2 CASSEMRSYEQYF TGCGCCAGCAGTGAAATGAGATCCTACGAGCAGTACTTC
TRBJ2-1 - - TRBV24-1 CATSDPSGTSYNEQFF TGTGCCACCAGTGATCCGTCTGGGACTTCCTACAATGAGCAGTTCTTC
TRBJ2-5 once TRBD2 TRBV5-1 CASQTSGGETQYF TGCGCCAGCCAAACTAGCGGGGGCGAGACCCAGTACTTC
TRBJ2-7 - TRBD1 TRBV18 CASSPPFGTGGTKGSYEQYF TGTGCCAGCTCACCACCGTTTGGGACAGGGGGCACTAAGGGATCCTACGAGCAGTACTTC
TRBJ1-5 - TRBD1 TRBV7-2 CASSLEAGGHQPQHF TGTGCCAGCAGCTTAGAAGCAGGGGGGCATCAGCCCCAGCATTTT
TRBJ1-2 - - TRBV19 CASSPGEGLASNYGYTF TGTGCCAGTAGTCCCGGCGAGGGTCTGGCCTCTAACTATGGCTACACCTTC
TRBJ1-4 - TRBD1 TRBV27 CASRPQGATNEKLFF TGTGCCAGCAGGCCACAGGGGGCAACTAATGAAAAACTGTTTTTT
TRBJ2-3 - - TRBV7-9 CASTPRTTNTDTQYF TGTGCCAGCACCCCCAGGACTACCAACACAGATACGCAGTATTTT
TRBJ2-7 - TRBD1 TRBV27 CASSSRTGIAYEQYF TGTGCCAGCAGTTCCCGGACAGGGATCGCCTACGAGCAGTACTTC
TRBJ2-4 few TRBD1 TRBV19 CASSIGDREDIQYF TGTGCCAGTAGTATAGGGGACAGGGAGGACATTCAGTACTTC
TRBJ1-3 once - TRBV5-1 CASSHPGQENTIYF TGCGCCAGCAGCCATCCGGGACAAGAAAACACCATATATTTT
TRBJ2-7 - - TRBV5-1 CASRVTLFYEQYF TGCGCCAGCCGGGTCACCCTATTCTACGAGCAGTACTTC
TRBJ1-6 - - TRBV18 CASSPLSRQGSSYNSPLHF TGTGCCAGCTCACCACTATCTCGGCAGGGCAGCTCCTATAATTCACCCCTCCACTTT
TRBJ2-7 - - TRBV28 CASSTVYEQYF TGTGCCAGCAGCACTGTTTACGAGCAGTACTTC
TRBJ1-2 few TRBD1 TRBV7-9 CASSLNRGSGYTF TGTGCCAGCAGCTTAAACAGGGGGAGCGGCTACACCTTC
TRBJ2-7 - - TRBV5-1 CASSLARSYEQYF TGCGCCAGCAGCTTGGCCAGATCCTACGAGCAGTACTTC
TRBJ1-1 - - TRBV11-2 CASSLDLRVTEAFF TGTGCCAGCAGCTTAGATCTCAGGGTCACTGAAGCTTTCTTT
TRBJ1-2 - - TRBV5-1 CASSLADRSYGYTF TGCGCCAGCAGCTTGGCCGACAGGAGCTATGGCTACACCTTC
TRBJ2-2 few TRBD1 TRBV7-2 CASRTGQGGTGELFF TGTGCCAGCAGGACGGGACAGGGCGGTACCGGGGAGCTGTTTTTT
TRBJ1-5 - - TRBV6-5 CASSQINQPQHF TGTGCCAGCAGCCAAATTAATCAGCCCCAGCATTTT
TRBJ2-7 - - TRBV5-1 CASSLTGGDLYEQYF TGCGCCAGCAGCTTGACAGGGGGGGATCTCTACGAGCAGTACTTC
TRBJ2-5 - TRBD2 TRBV5-1 CASSSGTSGERPQYF TGCGCCAGCAGCTCGGGGACTAGCGGGGAGCGCCCCCAGTACTTC
TRBJ1-1 - TRBD1 TRBV25-1 CASSDRQGVTEAFF TGTGCCAGCAGTGATCGACAGGGGGTCACTGAAGCTTTCTTT
TRBJ1-5 - - TRBV6-6 CASSPQLADNQPQHF TGTGCCAGCAGTCCCCAATTGGCGGACAATCAGCCCCAGCATTTT
TRBJ2-6 - TRBD2 TRBV4-2 CASSQDGGGGLGANVLTF TGTGCCAGCAGCCAGGATGGCGGGGGAGGCCTCGGGGCCAACGTCCTGACTTTC
TRBJ1-5 once - TRBV5-1 CASSDRGEVNQPQHF TGCGCCAGCAGCGATAGAGGGGAGGTCAATCAGCCCCAGCATTTT
TRBJ1-4 - TRBD1 TRBV5-1 CASSFGDRDTNEKLFF TGCGCCAGCAGCTTTGGGGACAGGGATACTAATGAAAAACTGTTTTTT
TRBJ1-5 once - TRBV6-1 CASSAQGEARGNQPQHF TGTGCCAGCAGTGCCCAAGGGGAGGCCCGTGGCAATCAGCCCCAGCATTTT
TRBJ1-5 - TRBD1 TRBV27 CASSLGTGGYQPQHF TGTGCCAGCAGTTTGGGGACAGGGGGCTATCAGCCCCAGCATTTT
TRBJ1-2 once - TRBV7-9 CASSLLEPNYGYTF TGTGCCAGCAGCCTACTGGAGCCTAACTATGGCTACACCTTC
TRBJ2-5 - - TRBV18 CASSPIGTPYQETQYF TGTGCCAGCTCACCGATCGGGACTCCCTACCAAGAGACCCAGTACTTC
TRBJ1-5 - - TRBV10-3 CAISGAGSANQPQHF TGTGCCATCAGTGGGGCAGGGTCGGCCAATCAGCCCCAGCATTTT
TRBJ2-3 - TRBD2 TRBV7-9 CASSLGLAGTTDTQYF TGTGCCAGCAGCTTAGGACTAGCGGGGACCACAGATACGCAGTATTTT
TRBJ1-1 - - TRBV2 CASGLGDHTEAFF TGTGCCAGCGGGCTCGGGGATCACACTGAAGCTTTCTTT
TRBJ2-3 - TRBD1 TRBV5-5 CASSEDRGTDTQYF TGTGCCAGCAGCGAGGACAGGGGTACAGATACGCAGTATTTT
TRBJ2-3 - TRBD2 TRBV5-1 CASSFLAGALTDTQYF TGCGCCAGCAGCTTCCTAGCGGGGGCCCTCACAGATACGCAGTATTTT
TRBJ1-1 few - TRBV6-6 CASSSAQGNTEAFF TGTGCCAGCAGTTCCGCACAGGGAAACACTGAAGCTTTCTTT
TRBJ1-1 - - TRBV9 CASSVSPMNTEAFF TGTGCCAGCAGCGTTAGTCCAATGAACACTGAAGCTTTCTTT
TRBJ1-6 - - TRBV4-3 CASSLIPGDSPLHF TGCGCCAGCAGCCTCATTCCCGGGGATTCACCCCTCCACTTT
TRBJ1-1 - - TRBV5-1 CASSFTYNTEAFF TGCGCCAGCAGCTTTACCTACAACACTGAAGCTTTCTTT
TRBJ2-1 - TRBD1 TRBV6-1 CASSGRQGSSYNEQFF TGTGCCAGCAGTGGCCGACAGGGGAGCTCCTACAATGAGCAGTTCTTC
TRBJ2-3 - TRBD2 TRBV2 CASSEALGGGGTDTQYF TGTGCCAGCAGTGAAGCGCTTGGCGGGGGAGGCACAGATACGCAGTATTTT
TRBJ1-4 - - TRBV6-5 CASSYSAGKSEKLFF TGTGCCAGCAGTTACTCGGCGGGGAAGAGTGAAAAACTGTTTTTT
TRBJ2-7 - TRBD1 TRBV6-5 CASSYDRDRAAYEQYF TGTGCCAGCAGTTATGACCGGGACAGGGCTGCCTACGAGCAGTACTTC
TRBJ1-5 - - TRBV6-2/TRBV6-3 CASSYSKGRVGDQPQHF TGTGCCAGCAGTTACTCGAAGGGGAGGGTAGGGGATCAGCCCCAGCATTTT
TRBJ2-7 - - TRBV5-4 CASSLETHLGSSYEQYF TGTGCCAGCAGCTTGGAGACTCACTTGGGGAGCTCCTACGAGCAGTACTTC
TRBJ2-7 - TRBD1 TRBV5-4 CASSIRQGAGEQYF TGTGCCAGCAGCATTAGACAGGGGGCGGGCGAGCAGTACTTC
TRBJ2-2 - - TRBV12-3/TRBV12-4 CASSLRRNGELFF TGTGCCAGCAGTTTACGGAGAAACGGGGAGCTGTTTTTT
TRBJ2-7 - TRBD2 TRBV27 CASSAGLAGYEQYF TGTGCCAGCAGTGCAGGACTAGCGGGCTACGAGCAGTACTTC
TRBJ2-3 once TRBD1 TRBV5-1 CASSLGDSGPHTQYF TGCGCCAGCAGCTTGGGGGACAGTGGGCCCCATACGCAGTATTTT
TRBJ2-3 - - TRBV6-6 CASSYGGSPDTQYF TGTGCCAGCAGTTACGGGGGGTCGCCAGATACGCAGTATTTT
TRBJ2-1 once TRBD1 TRBV2 CASSPRKGQGASNEQFF TGTGCCAGCAGCCCCCGAAAGGGGCAGGGGGCCAGTAATGAGCAGTTCTTC
TRBJ1-2 - - TRBV7-9 CASSSGDGYTF TGTGCCAGCAGCTCGGGGGATGGCTACACCTTC
TRBJ2-5 once TRBD1 TRBV15 CATSRGGQGQETQYF TGTGCCACCAGCAGAGGGGGACAGGGCCAAGAGACCCAGTACTTC
TRBJ1-1 - TRBD1 TRBV3-1/TRBV3-2 CASSPNRGGGTEAFF TGTGCCAGCAGCCCCAACCGAGGGGGCGGCACTGAAGCTTTCTTT
TRBJ2-3 - TRBD2 TRBV9 CASSVGGSTDTQYF TGTGCCAGCAGCGTCGGGGGGAGCACAGATACGCAGTATTTT